Each of the 2 T cell receptor beta chains below was sequenced from the same sample in a study of shared T cell receptors in the human thymus. Sequenced by immunoSEQ multiplex PCR; TCRdb stores in-frame clones only, minus some. Among approximately 730,000 clones listed, roughly 85% were seen once. These same records also appear under a second study, on human thymus T cells.

The sample was thymocytes. The receptors derive from a girl less than two years old with a congenital heart defect.

The rearrangement joins TRBV5-1 to TRBJ2-5; 9 bases line up with TRBD1. Germline CDR1 is SGHRS and CDR2 is YFSETQ. This CDR3 has 15 residues. J was trimmed by 5 bases and V by 3 bases; bases with no gene match: 8. This chain's CDR3 is CASSWGDREEETQYF. Here the CDR3 DNA reads TGCGCCAGCAGCTGGGGGGACAGGGAGGAGGAGACCCAGTACTTC.

This sequence joins TRBV6-5 and TRBJ1-1; 10 bases line up with TRBD1. V lost 2 bases, J lost 3 bases, and 6 bases stayed unmatched. Germline lookup yields CDR1 MNHEY and CDR2 SVGAGI. This CDR3 spans 16 amino acids. The CDR3 here is CASSYLDRGLHTEAFF. DNA of the CDR3: TGTGCCAGCAGTTACCTCGACAGGGGGCTTCACACTGAAGCTTTCTTT.